The 6 T cell receptor beta chains reported below all come from one sample, sequenced in a study of T cells in tuberculosis (dated by TCRdb to between 2018 and 2020). Libraries were built with the immunoSEQ multiplex PCR assay. What TCRdb holds here is the immuneACCESS table cut down to in-frame rearrangements. Part of the clones is not present; checked against another copy, under half of the missing clones reflect an unresolved V gene, and the others are unexplained. The sample table shows fewer than 40,000 clones, and roughly 95% are seen once. Under 2.5% of the sample is in the top ten clones. Sequencing was carried out using PBMCs. Every receptor here comes from a donor between 10 and 35 years old with latent tuberculosis or without tuberculosis infection.

The rearrangement uses TRBV6-1 and TRBJ1-1; the D gene is possibly TRBD1 (5 bases). The CDR3 spans 15 residues. The V and J ends lost 1 base and 0 bases respectively, with 9 bases between them. CDR1 and CDR2 from the germline V gene are MNHNS and SASEGT. The CDR3 loop reads CASSEGGGLNTEAFF. CDR3 DNA sequence: TGTGCCAGCAGTGAAGGGGGGGGACTGAACACTGAAGCTTTCTTT.

The chain recombines TRBV7-2 with TRBJ2-3, with TRBD1 matching 8 bases. CDR3 length: 17 residues. Trimming cost V 0 bases and J 1 base; bases outside gene matches: 6. From germline, CDR1 is SGHTA and CDR2 FQGNSA. CDR3 loop: CASSLARTGLRTDTQYF. The CDR3 nucleotides read TGTGCCAGCAGCTTAGCCCGGACAGGGCTTCGCACAGATACGCAGTATTTT. Full variable domain (rest looked up from reference TRBV7-2 and TRBJ2-3): GAGVSQSPSNKVTEKGKDVELRCDPISGHTALYWYRQSLGQGLEFLIYFQGNSAPDKSGLPSDRFSAERTGGSVSTLTIQRTQQEDSAVYLCASSLARTGLRTDTQYFGPGTRLTVL.

This chain connects TRBV30 to TRBJ2-7; 7 nucleotides align to TRBD2. CDR1 and CDR2 from the germline V gene are GTSNPN and SVGIG (reference sequence). There are 14 residues in the CDR3. V dropped 4 bases and J dropped 4; count of bases not matched to a gene: 10. CDR3 region: CAWTLAGTNYEQYF. As DNA, the CDR3 is TGTGCCTGGACCCTAGCCGGGACTAATTACGAGCAGTACTTC. Filled out from reference TRBV30 and TRBJ2-7, the complete variable domain reads SQTIHQWPATLVQPVGSPLSLECTVEGTSNPNLYWYRQAAGRGLQLLFYSVGIGQISSEVPQNLSASRPQDRQFILSSKKLLLSDSGFYLCAWTLAGTNYEQYFGPGTRLTVT.

CDR3: CASSLVEGPGELFF. As DNA, the CDR3 is TGCGCCAGCAGCTTGGTGGAGGGTCCCGGGGAGCTGTTTTTT. The chain links TRBV5-1 to TRBJ2-2, with D perhaps matching TRBD2 (6 bases). With 0 bases removed from V and 6 bases from J, the gap between germline ends came to 9 bases. Per germline, CDR1 SGHRS and CDR2 YFSETQ. The CDR3 contains 14 residues.

The chain is built from TRBV11-2 and TRBJ2-7, with TRBD1 matching over 10 bases. The CDR3 is made up of 13 amino acids. In germline, CDR1 is SGHAT, CDR2 FQNNGV. V dropped 5 bases and J dropped 7; count of bases not matched to a gene: 5. The CDR3 spells CASSHGTGVEQYF. In DNA form, the CDR3 reads TGTGCCAGCAGCCATGGGACAGGGGTTGAGCAGTACTTC.

The chain combines TRBV27 with TRBJ2-7; 8 bases fit TRBD2. The germline CDR1 and CDR2 sequences are MNHEY and SMNVEV (reference sequence). V was pared by 8 bases and J by 4 bases, with 10 bases of the junction left unmatched. CDR3 size: 14 residues. Here the CDR3 reads CASGAAGGLYEQYF. In DNA, the CDR3 is TGTGCCAGCGGGGCTGCGGGAGGTTTGTACGAGCAGTACTTC.